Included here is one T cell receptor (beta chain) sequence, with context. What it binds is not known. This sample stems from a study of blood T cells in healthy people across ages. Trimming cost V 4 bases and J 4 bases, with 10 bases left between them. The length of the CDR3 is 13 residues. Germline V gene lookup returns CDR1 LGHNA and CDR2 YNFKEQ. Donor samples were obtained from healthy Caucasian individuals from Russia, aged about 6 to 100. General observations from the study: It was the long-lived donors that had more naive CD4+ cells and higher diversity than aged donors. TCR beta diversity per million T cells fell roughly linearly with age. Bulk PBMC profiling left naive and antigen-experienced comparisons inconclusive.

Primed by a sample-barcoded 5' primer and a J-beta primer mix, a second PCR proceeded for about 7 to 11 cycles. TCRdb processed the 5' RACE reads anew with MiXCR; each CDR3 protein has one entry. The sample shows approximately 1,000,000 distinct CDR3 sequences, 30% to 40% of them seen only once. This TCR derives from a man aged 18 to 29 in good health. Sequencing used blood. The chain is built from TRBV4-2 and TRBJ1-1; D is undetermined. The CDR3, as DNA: TGTGCCAGCAGCCCCAACGGGCTCACTGAAGCTTTCTTT. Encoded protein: CASSPNGLTEAFF.